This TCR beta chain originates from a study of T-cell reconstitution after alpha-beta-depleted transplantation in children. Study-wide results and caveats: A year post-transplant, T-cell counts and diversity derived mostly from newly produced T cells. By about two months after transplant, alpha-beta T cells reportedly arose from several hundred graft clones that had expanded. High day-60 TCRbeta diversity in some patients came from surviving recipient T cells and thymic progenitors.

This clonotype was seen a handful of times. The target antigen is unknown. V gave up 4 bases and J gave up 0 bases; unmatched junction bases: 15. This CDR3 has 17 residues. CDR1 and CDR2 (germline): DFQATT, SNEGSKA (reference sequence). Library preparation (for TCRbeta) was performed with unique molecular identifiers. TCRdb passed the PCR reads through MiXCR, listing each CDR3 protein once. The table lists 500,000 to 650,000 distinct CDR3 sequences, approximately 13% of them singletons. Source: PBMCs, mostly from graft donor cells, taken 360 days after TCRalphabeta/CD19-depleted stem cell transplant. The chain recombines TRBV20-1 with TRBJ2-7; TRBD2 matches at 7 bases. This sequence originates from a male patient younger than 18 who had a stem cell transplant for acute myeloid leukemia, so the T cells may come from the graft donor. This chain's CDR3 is CSANNPTSPKGSYEQYF. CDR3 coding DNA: TGCAGTGCTAACAACCCGACTAGCCCCAAGGGCTCCTACGAGCAGTACTTC.